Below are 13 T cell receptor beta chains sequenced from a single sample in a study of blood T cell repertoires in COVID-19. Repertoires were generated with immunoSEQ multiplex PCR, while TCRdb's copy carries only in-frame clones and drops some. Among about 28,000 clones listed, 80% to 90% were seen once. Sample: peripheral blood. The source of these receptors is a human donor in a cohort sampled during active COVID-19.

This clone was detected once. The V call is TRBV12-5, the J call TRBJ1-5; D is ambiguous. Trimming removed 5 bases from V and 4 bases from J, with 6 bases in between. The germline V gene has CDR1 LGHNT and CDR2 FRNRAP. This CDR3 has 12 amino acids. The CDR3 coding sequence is TGTGCTAGTGGTCCCACAAATCAGCCCCAGCATTTT. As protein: CASGPTNQPQHF.

DNA for the CDR3: TGTGCCAGCAGCTTAGTGGCTCAGAATGAGCAGTTCTTC. Translated: CASSLVAQNEQFF. The chain couples TRBV7-9 to TRBJ2-1, with no clear D. CDR1 is SEHNR, CDR2 FQNEAQ, per germline (reference sequence). The CDR3 runs 13 residues. V dropped 1 base and J dropped 7 bases, with 8 bases sitting between them.

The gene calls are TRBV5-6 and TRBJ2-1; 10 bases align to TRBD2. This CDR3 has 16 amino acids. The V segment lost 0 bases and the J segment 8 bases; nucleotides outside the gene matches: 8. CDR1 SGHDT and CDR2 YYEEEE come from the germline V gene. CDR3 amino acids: CASSLAERGGVYEQFF. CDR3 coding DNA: TGTGCCAGCAGCTTGGCCGAGCGGGGGGGCGTCTATGAGCAGTTCTTC.

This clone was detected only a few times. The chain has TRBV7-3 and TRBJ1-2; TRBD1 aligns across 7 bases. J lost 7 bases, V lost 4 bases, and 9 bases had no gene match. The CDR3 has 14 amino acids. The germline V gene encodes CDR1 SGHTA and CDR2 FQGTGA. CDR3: CASSSLRQGSGYTF. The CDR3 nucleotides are TGTGCCAGCAGCTCACTGAGACAGGGTTCTGGCTACACCTTC.

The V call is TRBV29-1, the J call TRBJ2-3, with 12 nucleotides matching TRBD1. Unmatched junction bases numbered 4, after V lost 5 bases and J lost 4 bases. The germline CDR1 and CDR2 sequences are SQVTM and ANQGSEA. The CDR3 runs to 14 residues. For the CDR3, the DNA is TGCAGCGTTTCCGGGACAGGGGGCCCAGATACGCAGTATTTT. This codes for CSVSGTGGPDTQYF.

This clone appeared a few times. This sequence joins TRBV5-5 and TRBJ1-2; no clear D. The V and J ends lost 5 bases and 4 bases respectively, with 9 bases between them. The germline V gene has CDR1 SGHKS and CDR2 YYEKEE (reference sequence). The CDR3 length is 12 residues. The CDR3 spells CASSPSVYGYTF. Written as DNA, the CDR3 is TGTGCCAGCAGTCCTTCCGTCTATGGCTACACCTTC. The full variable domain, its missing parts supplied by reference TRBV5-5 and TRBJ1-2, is DAGVTQSPTHLIKTRGQQVTLRCSPISGHKSVSWYQQVLGQGPQFIFQYYEKEERGRGNFPDRFSARQFPNYSSELNVNALLLGDSALYLCASSPSVYGYTFGSGTRLTVV.

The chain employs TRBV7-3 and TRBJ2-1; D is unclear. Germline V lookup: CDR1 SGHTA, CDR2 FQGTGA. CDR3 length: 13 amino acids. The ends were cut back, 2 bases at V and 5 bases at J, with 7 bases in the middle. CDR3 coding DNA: TGTGCCAGCAGCTTATTGGCCGACAATGAGCAGTTCTTC. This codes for CASSLLADNEQFF.

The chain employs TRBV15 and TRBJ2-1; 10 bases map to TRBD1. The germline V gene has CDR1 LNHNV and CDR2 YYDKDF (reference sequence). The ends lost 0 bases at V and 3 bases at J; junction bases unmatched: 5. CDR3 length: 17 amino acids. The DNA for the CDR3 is TGTGCCACCAGCAGAGATCAAGGGACAGGGGTCTACAATGAGCAGTTCTTC. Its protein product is CATSRDQGTGVYNEQFF.

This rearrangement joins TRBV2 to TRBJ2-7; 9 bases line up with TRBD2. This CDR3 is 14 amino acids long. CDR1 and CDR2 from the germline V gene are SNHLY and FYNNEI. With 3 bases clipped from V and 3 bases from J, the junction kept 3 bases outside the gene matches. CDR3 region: CASSEGTSFYEQYF. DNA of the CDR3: TGTGCCAGCAGTGAGGGGACTAGCTTCTACGAGCAGTACTTC.

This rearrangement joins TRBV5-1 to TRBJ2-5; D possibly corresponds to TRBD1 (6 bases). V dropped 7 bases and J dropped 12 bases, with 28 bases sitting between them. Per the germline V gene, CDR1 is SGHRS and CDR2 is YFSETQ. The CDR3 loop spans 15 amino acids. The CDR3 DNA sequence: TGCGCCAGCGGAAGAGCCCACAGGGACAAGAGACCTGAGTACTTC. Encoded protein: CASGRAHRDKRPEYF.

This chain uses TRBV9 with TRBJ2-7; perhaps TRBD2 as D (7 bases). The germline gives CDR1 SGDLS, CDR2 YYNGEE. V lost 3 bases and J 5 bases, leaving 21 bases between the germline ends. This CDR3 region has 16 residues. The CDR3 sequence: CASSAQTFRGADEQYF. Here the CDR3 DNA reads TGTGCCAGCAGCGCTCAGACTTTCCGGGGGGCGGACGAGCAGTACTTC.

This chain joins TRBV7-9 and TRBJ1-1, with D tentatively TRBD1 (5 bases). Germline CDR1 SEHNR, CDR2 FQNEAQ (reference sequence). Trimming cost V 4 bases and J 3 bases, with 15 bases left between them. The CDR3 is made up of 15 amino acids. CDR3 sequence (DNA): TGTGCCAGCAGCTCCCCCCGGACAAAAGACACTGAAGCTTTCTTT. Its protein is CASSSPRTKDTEAFF.

The CDR3 here is CSASLYNEQFF. Written as DNA, the CDR3 is TGCAGTGCTAGTCTTTACAATGAGCAGTTCTTC. The chain employs TRBV20-1 and TRBJ2-1, with D uncertain. With 3 bases removed from V and 4 bases from J, the gap between germline ends came to 4 bases. The length of the CDR3 is 11 residues. In germline, CDR1 is DFQATT, CDR2 SNEGSKA (reference sequence).